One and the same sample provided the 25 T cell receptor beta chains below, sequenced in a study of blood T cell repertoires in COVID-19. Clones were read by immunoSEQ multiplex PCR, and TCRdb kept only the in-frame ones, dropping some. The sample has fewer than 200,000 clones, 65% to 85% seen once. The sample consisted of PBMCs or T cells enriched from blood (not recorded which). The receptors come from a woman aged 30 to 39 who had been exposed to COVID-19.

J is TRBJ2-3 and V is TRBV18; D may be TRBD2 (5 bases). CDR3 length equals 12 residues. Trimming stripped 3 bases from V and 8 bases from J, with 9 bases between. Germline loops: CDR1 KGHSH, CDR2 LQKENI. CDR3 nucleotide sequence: TGTGCCAGCTCACCGCCAGGAGGTACGCAGTATTTT. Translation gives CASSPPGGTQYF.

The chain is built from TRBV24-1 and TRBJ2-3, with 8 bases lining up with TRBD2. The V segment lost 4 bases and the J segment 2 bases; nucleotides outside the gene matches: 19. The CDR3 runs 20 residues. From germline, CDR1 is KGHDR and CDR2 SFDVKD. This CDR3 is CATSDHLALGTREDTDTQYF. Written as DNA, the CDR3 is TGTGCCACCAGTGACCATTTAGCCCTCGGGACGCGGGAGGACACAGATACGCAGTATTTT.

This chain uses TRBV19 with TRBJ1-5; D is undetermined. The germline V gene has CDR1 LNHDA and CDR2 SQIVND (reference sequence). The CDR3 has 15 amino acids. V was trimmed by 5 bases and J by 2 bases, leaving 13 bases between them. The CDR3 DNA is TGTGCCAGTAGTGTCGGGGAAAGGGGCAATCAGCCCCAGCATTTT. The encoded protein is CASSVGERGNQPQHF.

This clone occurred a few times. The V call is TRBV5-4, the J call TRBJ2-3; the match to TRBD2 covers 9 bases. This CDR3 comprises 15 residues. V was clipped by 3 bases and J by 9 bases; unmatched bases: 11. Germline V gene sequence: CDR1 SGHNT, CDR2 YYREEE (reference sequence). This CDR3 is CASSSRGGFRQTQYF. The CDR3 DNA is TGTGCCAGCAGCTCGCGGGGGGGCTTTCGGCAGACGCAGTATTTT.

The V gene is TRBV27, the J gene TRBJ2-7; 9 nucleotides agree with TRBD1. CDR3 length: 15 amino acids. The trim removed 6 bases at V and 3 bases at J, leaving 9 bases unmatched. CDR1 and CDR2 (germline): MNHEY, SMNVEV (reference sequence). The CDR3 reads CASRRDPGQGYEQYF. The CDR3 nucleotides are TGTGCCAGCAGGCGAGACCCGGGACAGGGCTACGAGCAGTACTTC.

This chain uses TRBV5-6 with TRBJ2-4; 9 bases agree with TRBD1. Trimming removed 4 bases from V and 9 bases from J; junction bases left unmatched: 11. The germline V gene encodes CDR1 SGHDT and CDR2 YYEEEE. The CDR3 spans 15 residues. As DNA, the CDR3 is TGTGCCAGCAGCCGAAGGACAGGGGAATTTAGCATTCAGTACTTC. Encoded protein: CASSRRTGEFSIQYF.

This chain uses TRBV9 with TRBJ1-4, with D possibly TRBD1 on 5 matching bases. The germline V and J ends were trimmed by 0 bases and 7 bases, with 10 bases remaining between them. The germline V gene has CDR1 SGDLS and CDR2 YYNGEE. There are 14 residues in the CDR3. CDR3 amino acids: CASSVDRGGEKLFF. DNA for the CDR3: TGTGCCAGCAGCGTAGATAGGGGAGGTGAAAAACTGTTTTTT.

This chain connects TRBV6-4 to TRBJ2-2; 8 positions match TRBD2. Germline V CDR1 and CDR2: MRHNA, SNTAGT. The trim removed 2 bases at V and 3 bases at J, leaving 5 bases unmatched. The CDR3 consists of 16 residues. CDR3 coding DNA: TGTGCCAGCAGTGACCTCCGGGGGGGAGACACCGGGGAGCTGTTTTTT. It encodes CASSDLRGGDTGELFF.

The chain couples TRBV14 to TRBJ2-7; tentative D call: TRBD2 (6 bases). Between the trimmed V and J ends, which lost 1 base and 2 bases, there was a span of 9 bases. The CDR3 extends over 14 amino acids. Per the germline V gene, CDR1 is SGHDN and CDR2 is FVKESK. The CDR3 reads CASSQVAGPYEQYF. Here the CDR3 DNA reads TGTGCCAGCAGCCAAGTCGCGGGGCCCTACGAGCAGTACTTC.

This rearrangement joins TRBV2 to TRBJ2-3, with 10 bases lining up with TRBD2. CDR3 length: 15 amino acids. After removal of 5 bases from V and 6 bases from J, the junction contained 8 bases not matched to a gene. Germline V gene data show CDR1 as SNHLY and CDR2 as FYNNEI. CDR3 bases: TGTGCCAGCAGTACTATAGCGGGGGGCAGGGATACGCAGTATTTT. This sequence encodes CASSTIAGGRDTQYF.

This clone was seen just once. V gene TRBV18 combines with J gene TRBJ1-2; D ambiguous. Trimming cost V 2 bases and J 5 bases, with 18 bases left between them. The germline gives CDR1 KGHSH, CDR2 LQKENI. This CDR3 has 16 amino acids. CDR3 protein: CASSPVYSTAPYGYTF. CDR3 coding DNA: TGTGCCAGCTCACCAGTTTACAGCACAGCTCCTTATGGCTACACCTTC.

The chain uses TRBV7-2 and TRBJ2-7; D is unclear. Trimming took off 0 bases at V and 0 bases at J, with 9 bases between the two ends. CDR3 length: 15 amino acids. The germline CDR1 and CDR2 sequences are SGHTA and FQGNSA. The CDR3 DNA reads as TGTGCCAGCAGCTTAGCCTTTGGCAGCTCCTACGAGCAGTACTTC. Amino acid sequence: CASSLAFGSSYEQYF.

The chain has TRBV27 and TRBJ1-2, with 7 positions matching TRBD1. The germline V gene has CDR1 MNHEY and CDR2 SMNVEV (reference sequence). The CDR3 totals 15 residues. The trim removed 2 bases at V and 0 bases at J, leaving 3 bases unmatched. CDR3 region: CASSLGDSANYGYTF. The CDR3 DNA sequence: TGTGCCAGCAGTTTAGGGGACAGTGCTAACTATGGCTACACCTTC.

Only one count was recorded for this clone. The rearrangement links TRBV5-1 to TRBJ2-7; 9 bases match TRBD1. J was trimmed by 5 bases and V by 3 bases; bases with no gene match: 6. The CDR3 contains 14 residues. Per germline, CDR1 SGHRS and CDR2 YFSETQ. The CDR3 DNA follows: TGCGCCAGCAGCTCTGGACAGGGGATTAACGAGCAGTACTTC. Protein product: CASSSGQGINEQYF.

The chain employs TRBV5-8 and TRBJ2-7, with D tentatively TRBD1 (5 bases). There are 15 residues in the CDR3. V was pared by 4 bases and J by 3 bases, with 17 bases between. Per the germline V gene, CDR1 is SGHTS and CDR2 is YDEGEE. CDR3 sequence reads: CASSKRTPPGYEQYF. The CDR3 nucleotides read TGTGCCAGCAGCAAACGGACACCCCCAGGCTACGAGCAGTACTTC.

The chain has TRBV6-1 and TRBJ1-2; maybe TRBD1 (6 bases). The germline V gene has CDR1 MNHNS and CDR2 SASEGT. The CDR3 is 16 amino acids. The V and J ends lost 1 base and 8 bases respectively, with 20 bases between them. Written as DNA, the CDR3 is TGTGCCAGCAGTGAAGGCCTAGATAGGGGGTTTGGCGGCTACACCTTC. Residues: CASSEGLDRGFGGYTF.

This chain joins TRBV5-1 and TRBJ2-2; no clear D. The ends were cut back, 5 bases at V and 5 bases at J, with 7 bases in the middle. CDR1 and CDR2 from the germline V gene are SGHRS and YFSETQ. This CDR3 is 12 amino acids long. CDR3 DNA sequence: TGCGCCAGCAGTACAGTGACCGGGGAGCTGTTTTTT. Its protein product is CASSTVTGELFF.

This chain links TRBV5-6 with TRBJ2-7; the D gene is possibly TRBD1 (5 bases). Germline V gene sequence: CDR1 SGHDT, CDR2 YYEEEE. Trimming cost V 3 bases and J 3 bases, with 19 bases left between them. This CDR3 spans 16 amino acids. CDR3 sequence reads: CASSSTGPLIIYEQYF. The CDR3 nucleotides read TGTGCCAGCAGCTCAACAGGTCCCTTGATTATCTACGAGCAGTACTTC.

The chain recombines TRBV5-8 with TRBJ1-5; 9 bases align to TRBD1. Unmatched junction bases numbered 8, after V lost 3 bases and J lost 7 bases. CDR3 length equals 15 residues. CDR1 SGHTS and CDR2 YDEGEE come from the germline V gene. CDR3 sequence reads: CASSWGQGRWQPQHF. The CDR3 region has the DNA TGTGCCAGCAGCTGGGGACAGGGAAGATGGCAGCCCCAGCATTTT.

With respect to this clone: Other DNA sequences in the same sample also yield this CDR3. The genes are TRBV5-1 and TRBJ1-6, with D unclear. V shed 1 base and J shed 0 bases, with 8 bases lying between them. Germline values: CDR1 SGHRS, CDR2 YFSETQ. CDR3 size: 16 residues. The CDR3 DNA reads TGCGCCAGCAGCTTGACCCTGAGCTCCTATAATTCACCCCTCCACTTT. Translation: CASSLTLSSYNSPLHF. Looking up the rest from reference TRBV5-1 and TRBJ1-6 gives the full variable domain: KAGVTQTPRYLIKTRGQQVTLSCSPISGHRSVSWYQQTPGQGLQFLFEYFSETQRNKGNFPGRFSGRQFSNSRSEMNVSTLELGDSALYLCASSLTLSSYNSPLHFGNGTRLTVT.

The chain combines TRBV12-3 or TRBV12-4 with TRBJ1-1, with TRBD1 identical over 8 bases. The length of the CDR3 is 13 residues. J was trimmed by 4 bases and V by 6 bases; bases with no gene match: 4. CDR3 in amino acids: CASRPTGGTEAFF. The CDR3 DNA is TGTGCCAGCAGACCTACAGGGGGCACTGAAGCTTTCTTT.

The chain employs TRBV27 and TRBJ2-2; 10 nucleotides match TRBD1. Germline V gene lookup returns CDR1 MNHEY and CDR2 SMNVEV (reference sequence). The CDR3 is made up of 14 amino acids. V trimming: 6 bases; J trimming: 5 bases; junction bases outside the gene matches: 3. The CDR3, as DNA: TGTGCCAGCAGCCCGGGACAGGGGACCGGGGAGCTGTTTTTT. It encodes CASSPGQGTGELFF.

The CDR3 bases are TGTGCCAGCAGCAGGGAAGAGACCCAGTACTTC. Protein sequence: CASSREETQYF. V is TRBV12-3 or TRBV12-4 and J is TRBJ2-5; TRBD1 is a possible D gene (5 bases). The V and J ends lost 6 bases and 3 bases respectively, with 5 bases between them. The CDR3 runs 11 residues.

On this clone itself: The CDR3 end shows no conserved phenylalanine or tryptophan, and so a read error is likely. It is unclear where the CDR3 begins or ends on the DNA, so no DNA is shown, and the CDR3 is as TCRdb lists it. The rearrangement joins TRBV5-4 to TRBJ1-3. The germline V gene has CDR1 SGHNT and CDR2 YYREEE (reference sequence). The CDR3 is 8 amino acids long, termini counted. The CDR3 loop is CASSPPLT.

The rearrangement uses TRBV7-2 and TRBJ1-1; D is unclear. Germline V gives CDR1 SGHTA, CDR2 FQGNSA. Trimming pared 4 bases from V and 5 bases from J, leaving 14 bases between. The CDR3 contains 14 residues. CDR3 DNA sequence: TGTGCCAGCAGCTGGGATCATTCGGGAACTGAAGCTTTCTTT. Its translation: CASSWDHSGTEAFF.